One sample yielded the 22 T cell receptor beta chains listed below, sequenced in a study of blood T cells in healthy people across ages. A second PCR, run for about 6 to 11 cycles, used a sample-barcoded 5' primer plus a J-beta primer mix. MiXCR, applied by TCRdb to the 5' RACE reads, yields one record per CDR3 protein. The sample contains about 1.7 million distinct CDR3 sequences, roughly 27% of which appear only once. The sample taken for sequencing was blood. The receptors come from a woman aged 30 to 39 in good health.

There are many counts of this clonotype. The V gene is TRBV3-1, the J gene TRBJ2-5; no reliable D call. The CDR3 length is 13 residues. Looked up from germline, CDR1 is LGHDT and CDR2 is YNNKEL (reference sequence). V shed 4 bases and J shed 5 bases, with 11 bases lying between them. The CDR3 region is CASSRNLRETQYF. Here the CDR3 DNA reads TGTGCCAGCAGCCGCAACCTCAGGGAGACCCAGTACTTC.

The sample holds many counts of this clonotype. V usage is TRBV29-1 and J usage is TRBJ2-7; no clear D. CDR1 and CDR2 (germline): SQVTM, ANQGSEA. Trimming left V 4 bases short and J 7 bases short, with 11 bases between. The CDR3 contains 11 residues. The CDR3 bases are TGCAGCGTTGTCATCCTAGGGGAGCAGTACTTC. The encoded protein is CSVVILGEQYF.

In its sample, this clonotype was seen a few times. V usage is TRBV20-1 and J usage is TRBJ2-3; weak D call: TRBD2 (5 bases). The CDR3 loop spans 14 amino acids. Between the trimmed V and J ends, which lost 0 bases and 3 bases, there was a span of 10 bases. CDR1 is DFQATT and CDR2 is SNEGSKA in the germline V gene (reference sequence). The CDR3 nucleotides read TGCAGTGCTAGAGACCCTGGACTTACAGATACGCAGTATTTT. It codes for CSARDPGLTDTQYF.

In DNA form, the CDR3 reads TGTGCCAGCAGCTACTCCTGGACCGGACAGCCCCAGCATTTT. Translated: CASSYSWTGQPQHF. This rearrangement joins TRBV7-2 to TRBJ1-5; no definite D call. V was cut by 4 bases and J by 7 bases, with 14 bases left in between. CDR1 is SGHTA and CDR2 is FQGNSA in the germline V gene. CDR3 size: 14 residues.

This rearrangement joins TRBV5-1 to TRBJ2-7; perhaps TRBD2 as D (6 bases). CDR1 SGHRS and CDR2 YFSETQ come from the germline V gene. V was trimmed by 3 bases and J by 3 bases, leaving 13 bases between them. There are 14 residues in the CDR3. CDR3 region: CASSSPPDYYEQYF. The CDR3 DNA is TGCGCCAGCAGCTCCCCCCCGGACTACTACGAGCAGTACTTC.

This clonotype came up a few times. The genes are TRBV6-5 and TRBJ1-1; D is perhaps TRBD1 (5 bases). The CDR3 has 15 residues. Germline CDR1 and CDR2: MNHEY and SVGAGI. V was clipped by 0 bases and J by 0 bases, with 8 bases between them. The CDR3 region has the DNA TGTGCCAGCAGTTACTCGGGGGTCATGAACACTGAAGCTTTCTTT. It yields the protein CASSYSGVMNTEAFF.

The chain couples TRBV30 to TRBJ1-1, with D possibly TRBD1 on 5 matching bases. This CDR3 is built from 13 residues. V was shortened by 8 bases and J by 1 base, with 14 bases between the two germline ends. Germline lookup yields CDR1 GTSNPN and CDR2 SVGIG (reference sequence). CDR3 loop: CAARQHPNTEAFF. CDR3 nucleotide sequence: TGTGCCGCCCGACAGCACCCGAACACTGAAGCTTTCTTT.

Only a few counts were recorded for this clonotype. CDR3 nucleotide sequence: TGTGCCAGCAGCCGAATAGCGGCAGATACGCAGTATTTT. Protein: CASSRIAADTQYF. The chain employs TRBV7-2 and TRBJ2-3; possibly TRBD2 for D (6 bases). In germline, CDR1 is SGHTA, CDR2 FQGNSA. The V gene lost 5 bases and the J gene lost 4 bases, with 10 bases spanning the gap. This CDR3 has 13 amino acids.

This clonotype was seen at least ten times. The chain couples TRBV29-1 to TRBJ1-6; no firm D call. The CDR3 contains 13 residues. The germline V gene encodes CDR1 SQVTM and CDR2 ANQGSEA. Trimming pared 1 base from V and 6 bases from J, leaving 7 bases between. CDR3 loop: CSVEVSRNSPLHF. As DNA, the CDR3 is TGCAGCGTTGAAGTTTCACGTAATTCACCCCTCCACTTT. Together with reference TRBV29-1 and TRBJ1-6, the CDR3 gives the full variable domain: SAVISQKPSRDICQRGTSLTIQCQVDSQVTMMFWYRQQPGQSLTLIATANQGSEATYESGFVIDKFPISRPNLTFSTLTVSNMSPEDSSIYLCSVEVSRNSPLHFGNGTRLTVT.

Only a few counts were recorded for this clonotype. The rearrangement links TRBV15 to TRBJ2-7, with 7 bases identical to TRBD1. The CDR3 contains 14 residues. Per germline, CDR1 LNHNV and CDR2 YYDKDF (reference sequence). Trimming cost V 0 bases and J 4 bases; bases outside gene matches: 3. The CDR3 reads CATSREIQGYEQYF. CDR3 DNA sequence: TGTGCCACCAGCAGAGAAATACAGGGGTACGAGCAGTACTTC. The complete variable domain, with remaining parts taken from reference TRBV15 and TRBJ2-7, reads DAMVIQNPRYQVTQFGKPVTLSCSQTLNHNVMYWYQQKSSQAPKLLFHYYDKDFNNEADTPDNFQSRRPNTSFCFLDIRSPGLGDTAMYLCATSREIQGYEQYFGPGTRLTVT.

This clonotype appeared a few times. This sequence joins TRBV10-3 and TRBJ1-1; D is unresolved. The V end lost 2 bases, the J end lost 3 bases, and 4 bases lay between the germline ends. The germline V gene has CDR1 ENHRY and CDR2 SYGVKD. This CDR3 region has 12 residues. CDR3 coding DNA: TGTGCCATCAGTGAGAAGGACACTGAAGCTTTCTTT. Amino acids: CAISEKDTEAFF.

This clonotype was seen a handful of times. The chain uses TRBV30 and TRBJ2-7; 10 positions agree with TRBD2. Germline V gene data show CDR1 as GTSNPN and CDR2 as SVGIG (reference sequence). J lost 2 bases, V lost 3 bases, and 7 bases had no gene match. The CDR3 totals 15 residues. The CDR3 loop is CAWSPAGGRAYEQYF. CDR3 nucleotide sequence: TGTGCCTGGAGCCCAGCGGGAGGGAGGGCCTACGAGCAGTACTTC.

This clonotype has at least ten counts. The chain recombines TRBV10-2 with TRBJ2-7; no clear D gene. V was trimmed by 6 bases and J by 2 bases, leaving 14 bases between them. This CDR3 is built from 14 residues. Germline CDR1 reads WSHSY; CDR2 reads SAAADI. The CDR3 here is CASRSPQAAYEQYF. In DNA form, the CDR3 reads TGCGCCAGCAGGTCCCCTCAGGCAGCCTACGAGCAGTACTTC.

Points on this clonotype: The junction and the germline gene differ at one end; a read error may be behind it. The chain recombines TRBV20-1 with TRBJ1-2; 7 nucleotides agree with TRBD1. The CDR3 has 14 amino acids. Germline V gene sequence: CDR1 DFQATT, CDR2 SNEGSKA (reference sequence). CDR3 residues: CSGKGPGGNYGYAF. CDR3 sequence (DNA): TGCAGTGGGAAGGGGCCAGGGGGGAACTATGGCTACGCCTTC.

On this clonotype: At one end, the junction sequence differs from germline, possibly due to a read error. The chain couples TRBV19 to TRBJ1-1; no firm D call. The CDR3 is 14 residues long. Germline assignment: CDR1 LNHDA and CDR2 SQIVND (reference sequence). This CDR3 reads CASSIGRSNTEACF. The CDR3 DNA sequence: TGTGCCAGTAGTATAGGGAGGTCGAACACTGAAGCTTGCTTT.

V is TRBV24-1 and J is TRBJ2-2; 8 bases are a match to TRBD1. The CDR3 runs 13 residues. Trimming cost V 8 bases and J 4 bases; bases outside gene matches: 2. Germline assignment: CDR1 KGHDR and CDR2 SFDVKD. The CDR3: CATNRGTTGELFF. DNA for the CDR3: TGTGCCACCAACAGGGGGACCACCGGGGAGCTGTTTTTT.

This rearrangement joins TRBV4-1 to TRBJ2-5, with D possibly being TRBD1 or TRBD2 (5 bases each). CDR3 length: 15 residues. V lost 4 bases and J 5 bases, leaving 17 bases between the germline ends. Germline CDR1 reads MGHRA; CDR2 reads YSYEKL. CDR3 in amino acids: CASSLPGPTRETQYF. The CDR3 DNA reads TGCGCCAGCAGCCTTCCGGGACCGACCCGGGAGACCCAGTACTTC.

The CDR3 here is CAIGAEETQYF. The CDR3 nucleotides are TGTGCCATCGGGGCCGAAGAGACCCAGTACTTC. The chain uses TRBV10-3 and TRBJ2-5; perhaps TRBD1 as D (5 bases). The CDR3 spans 11 residues. Trimming removed 8 bases at V and 3 bases at J, with 7 bases between. Germline assignment: CDR1 ENHRY and CDR2 SYGVKD.

This chain links TRBV27 with TRBJ2-4, with TRBD2 identical over 8 bases. The V gene end was trimmed by 4 bases and the J gene end by 13 bases; junction bases not matched to a gene: 15. This CDR3 has 15 residues. Germline V gene lookup returns CDR1 MNHEY and CDR2 SMNVEV (reference sequence). The CDR3: CASSSRVAGYNEQYF. In DNA form, the CDR3 reads TGTGCCAGCAGTTCCCGGGTAGCGGGGTACAATGAGCAGTACTTC.

The sample holds a few counts of this clonotype. V usage is TRBV7-3 and J usage is TRBJ2-1; the D gene is possibly TRBD2 (6 bases). With 5 bases removed from V and 2 bases from J, the gap between germline ends came to 16 bases. CDR1 SGHTA and CDR2 FQGTGA come from the germline V gene. This CDR3 has 16 residues. The DNA for the CDR3 is TGTGCCAGCAGCCCTCATCTAGCGATACCCTACAATGAGCAGTTCTTC. This translates into CASSPHLAIPYNEQFF.

This clonotype was counted ten times or more. The rearrangement links TRBV2 to TRBJ2-4, with unresolved D. The DNA end is more similar to TRBJ2-7, so the J call may be wrong. CDR1 SNHLY and CDR2 FYNNEI come from the germline V gene. This CDR3 region has 14 residues. As DNA, the CDR3 is TGTGCCAGCAGCCAGAATCGTGAGGATGGCGAGCAGTACTTC. Its translation is CASSQNREDGEQYF.

This chain connects TRBV3-1 to TRBJ2-3; D gene ambiguous. Germline V CDR1 and CDR2: LGHDT, YNNKEL (reference sequence). The CDR3 contains 17 residues. V was clipped by 2 bases and J by 1 base, with 16 bases between them. DNA of the CDR3: TGTGCCAGCAGCCAAAACTCGCTAAACGGAGGCACAGATACGCAGTATTTT. Translated, it gives CASSQNSLNGGTDTQYF.